These T cell receptor beta chains were read from a single sample in a study of shared clonotypes between healthy human individuals. Sequencing was performed with immunoSEQ multiplex PCR; in TCRdb, only in-frame clones are kept and a portion is missing. The sample yields roughly 2,000,000 clones, around 93% seen once. Sequenced input: naive CD8+ T cells from PBMCs. All receptors derive from a man in his late teens or twenties in good health. Some clones in this sample may be carry-over from other donors' samples. Both conserved end residues are part of each CDR3. Each record gives: V gene, J gene, D gene, CDR3 protein, CDR3 DNA. D genes are given only for firm matches.

>TRBV11-2|TRBJ2-7|.
CASSLAAGSEQYF
TGTGCCAGCAGCTTAGCGGCAGGGAGCGAGCAGTACTTC
>TRBV6-5|TRBJ1-2|.
CASSYSQRTRNYGYTF
TGTGCCAGCAGTTACTCACAAAGGACTCGCAACTATGGCTACACCTTC
>TRBV7-6|TRBJ2-1|TRBD1
CASSLGTGNYNEQFF
TGTGCCAGCAGCTTAGGGACAGGGAATTACAATGAGCAGTTCTTC
>TRBV6-1|TRBJ1-1|.
CASSEGGRANTEAFF
TGTGCCAGCAGTGAAGGGGGCAGGGCGAACACTGAAGCTTTCTTT
>TRBV27|TRBJ2-1|.
CASSLRGQNEQFF
TGTGCCAGCAGTCTCCGAGGACAGAATGAGCAGTTCTTC
>TRBV4-1|TRBJ2-7|TRBD2
CASSQGLAGDRRYEQYF
TGCGCCAGCAGCCAAGGACTAGCGGGAGACCGACGGTACGAGCAGTACTTC
>TRBV28|TRBJ2-1|.
CASSLSGSYNEQFF
TGTGCCAGCAGTTTAAGCGGGTCCTACAATGAGCAGTTCTTC
>TRBV7-2|TRBJ1-2|TRBD1
CASSLLRGRTEGYTF
TGTGCCAGCAGCTTACTCAGGGGGCGGACGGAGGGCTACACCTTC
>TRBV7-9|TRBJ2-7|.
CASSPTTDGYEQYF
TGTGCCAGCAGCCCTACCACGGACGGATACGAGCAGTACTTC
>TRBV9|TRBJ2-5|.
CASSVGGARWTQYF
TGTGCCAGCAGCGTAGGTGGTGCCCGGTGGACCCAGTACTTC
>TRBV5-8|TRBJ2-3|.
CASSFRPPGIWTDTQYF
TGTGCCAGCAGCTTCAGACCCCCTGGAATTTGGACAGATACGCAGTATTTT